The 18 T cell receptor beta chains below were found in one sample sequenced in a study of blood T cell repertoires in COVID-19. Some clones are missing from TCRdb's copy, which holds only in-frame ones; the method was immunoSEQ multiplex PCR. The repertoire holds roughly 390,000 clones, around 85% seen once, with roughly 3.6% in the top ten. Specimen: peripheral blood. These receptors originate from a woman aged 18 to 35 with acute or convalescent COVID-19.

The rearrangement uses TRBV25-1 and TRBJ2-5, with D unresolved. The CDR3 contains 12 residues. V lost 6 bases to trimming and J lost 5 bases, with 10 bases between them. Germline values: CDR1 MGHDK, CDR2 SYGVNS. CDR3 bases: TGTGCCAGCAGCTCCTCCCCGGAGACCCAGTACTTC. Translated, it gives CASSSSPETQYF.

V and J are TRBV19 and TRBJ2-5, with 10 bases that match TRBD2. V dropped 3 bases and J dropped 5; count of bases not matched to a gene: 3. The germline V gene encodes CDR1 LNHDA and CDR2 SQIVND (reference sequence). CDR3 length: 14 residues. CDR3 loop: CASSMTSGWETQYF. DNA of the CDR3: TGTGCCAGTAGTATGACTAGCGGGTGGGAGACCCAGTACTTC. The full variable domain, with the rest looked up from reference TRBV19 and TRBJ2-5, is DGGITQSPKYLFRKEGQNVTLSCEQNLNHDAMYWYRQDPGQGLRLIYYSQIVNDFQKGDIAEGYSVSREKKESFPLTVTSAQKNPTAFYLCASSMTSGWETQYFGPGTRLLVL.

This chain links TRBV5-6 with TRBJ2-3, with no clear D. Looked up from germline, CDR1 is SGHDT and CDR2 is YYEEEE. The V gene lost 3 bases and the J gene lost 3 bases, with 5 bases spanning the gap. CDR3 length equals 12 residues. CDR3 in DNA: TGTGCCAGCAGCTCAGGAACAGATACGCAGTATTTT. Translated, it gives CASSSGTDTQYF.

The rearrangement joins TRBV27 to TRBJ2-6; 7 nucleotides line up with TRBD1. Germline V CDR1 and CDR2: MNHEY, SMNVEV (reference sequence). V shed 5 bases, J shed 4 bases, and the junction held 5 bases outside the gene matches. The CDR3 runs 15 residues. CDR3 region: CASSPGGAGANVLTF. The CDR3 nucleotides read TGTGCCAGCAGTCCAGGGGGAGCGGGGGCCAACGTCCTGACTTTC.

CDR3 residues: CASSPLILGANNEQFF. DNA for the CDR3: TGTGCCAGCAGCCCCCTCATCCTGGGGGCTAACAATGAGCAGTTCTTC. V usage is TRBV3-1 (or the pseudogene TRBV3-2) and J usage is TRBJ2-1; D is perhaps TRBD1 (6 bases). The V gene's germline CDR1 is LGHDT and CDR2 YNNKEL (reference sequence). CDR3 length: 16 amino acids. V was pared by 4 bases and J by 5 bases, with 18 bases between.

The CDR3, as DNA: TGTGCCTGGAATACTGGGACAGGGACCGATGAGCAGTTCTTC. Translated: CAWNTGTGTDEQFF. The V gene is TRBV30, the J gene TRBJ2-1, with 9 positions matching TRBD1. Germline V gene lookup returns CDR1 GTSNPN and CDR2 SVGIG (reference sequence). The CDR3 covers 14 residues. The ends lost 4 bases at V and 8 bases at J; junction bases unmatched: 9.

The chain has TRBV9 and TRBJ1-2; 7 nucleotides agree with TRBD1. CDR3 size: 13 residues. CDR1 is SGDLS, CDR2 YYNGEE, per germline. J gave up 4 bases and V 2 bases, and 2 bases lay outside the gene matches. DNA for the CDR3: TGTGCCAGCAGCGTTGAGGGGGCCTATGGCTACACCTTC. This translates into CASSVEGAYGYTF. Full variable domain (rest looked up from reference TRBV9 and TRBJ1-2): DSGVTQTPKHLITATGQRVTLRCSPRSGDLSVYWYQQSLDQGLQFLIQYYNGEERAKGNILERFSAQQFPDLHSELNLSSLELGDSALYFCASSVEGAYGYTFGSGTRLTVV.

The CDR3, as DNA: TGCGCCAGCAGCTTCCTAGCGGGGGGGAACACAGATACGCAGTATTTT. This gives the protein CASSFLAGGNTDTQYF. This rearrangement joins TRBV5-1 to TRBJ2-3; 12 nucleotides agree with TRBD2. CDR3 length: 16 residues. CDR1 is SGHRS and CDR2 is YFSETQ in the germline V gene. The V and J ends lost 2 bases and 2 bases, in that order; junction bases with no gene match: 3.

The rearrangement uses TRBV10-1 and TRBJ2-1; D is ambiguous. Germline V lookup: CDR1 WNHNN, CDR2 SYGVQD (reference sequence). V was pared by 5 bases and J by 0 bases, with 8 bases between. The CDR3 is 14 residues long. The DNA of the CDR3 is TGCGCCAGCAGTTCTAGAAGCTCCTACAATGAGCAGTTCTTC. This sequence encodes CASSSRSSYNEQFF.

The chain joins TRBV10-3 to TRBJ1-6; no definite D call. The V end was cut by 1 base, the J end by 8 bases, with 15 bases between. Germline V gene data show CDR1 as ENHRY and CDR2 as SYGVKD. The CDR3 has 16 amino acids. CDR3 DNA: TGTGCCATCAGTGAGTTAAACCCGGGAGGGTATTCACCCCTCCACTTT. It yields the protein CAISELNPGGYSPLHF.

This CDR3 reads CSGSQGARYEQYF. CDR3 in DNA: TGCAGCGGTTCTCAGGGGGCACGCTACGAGCAGTACTTC. The J gene is TRBJ2-7, the V gene TRBV29-1, with 8 bases aligning to TRBD1. The CDR3 has 13 amino acids. The junction had 8 bases not matched to a gene; V was cut back by 7 bases and J by 3 bases. Germline loops: CDR1 SQVTM, CDR2 ANQGSEA.

This chain links TRBV5-1 with TRBJ1-6; 7 nucleotides match TRBD1. J was trimmed by 6 bases and V by 0 bases; bases with no gene match: 3. The CDR3 runs to 15 residues. Per the germline V gene, CDR1 is SGHRS and CDR2 is YFSETQ. This chain's CDR3 is CASSLVGDSNSPLHF. The CDR3 DNA reads TGCGCCAGCAGCTTGGTCGGGGACAGTAATTCACCCCTCCACTTT.

This chain links TRBV5-1 with TRBJ1-6; 9 nucleotides align to TRBD1. The junction had 6 bases not matched to a gene; V was cut back by 5 bases and J by 9 bases. The CDR3 sequence is 14 residues long. The germline V gene encodes CDR1 SGHRS and CDR2 YFSETQ. CDR3 nucleotides: TGCGCCAGCAGTCGGGACAGGGAAATTTCACCCCTCCACTTT. The encoded protein is CASSRDREISPLHF.

The chain recombines TRBV3-1 (or the pseudogene TRBV3-2) with TRBJ2-6; D uncertain. Germline CDR1 and CDR2: LGHDT and YNNKEL (reference sequence). V lost 5 bases and J 3 bases, leaving 5 bases between the germline ends. This CDR3 has 13 amino acids. Here the CDR3 DNA reads TGTGCCAGCAGCTCCTATGGGGCCAACGTCCTGACTTTC. Its protein product is CASSSYGANVLTF.

The chain combines TRBV6-6 with TRBJ1-3; 9 positions agree with TRBD1. Germline V gene data show CDR1 as MNHNY and CDR2 as SVGAGI (reference sequence). CDR3 length equals 15 residues. The V segment lost 6 bases and the J segment 3 bases; nucleotides outside the gene matches: 6. The CDR3 is CASSRQGVVGNTIYF. CDR3 DNA sequence: TGTGCCAGCAGCCGACAGGGGGTAGTTGGAAACACCATATATTTT.

The chain couples TRBV4-2 to TRBJ2-7; D is unclear. The CDR3 runs 15 residues. Trimming shortened V by 1 base and J by 4 bases, and 14 bases separated the two germline ends. Germline V gene sequence: CDR1 LGHNA, CDR2 YNFKEQ. The CDR3 nucleotides are TGTGCCAGCAGCCAAGTAGGAGACTCGTATTACGAGCAGTACTTC. Encoded protein: CASSQVGDSYYEQYF.

This CDR3 reads CASSLGLQGEQFF. CDR3 nucleotides: TGTGCCAGCAGTCTGGGACTCCAAGGGGAGCAGTTCTTC. The V gene is TRBV28, the J gene TRBJ2-1, with a weak D call TRBD2 (6 bases). The CDR3 totals 13 residues. Trimming took 5 bases from V and 10 from J, leaving 15 bases between them. CDR1 is MDHEN and CDR2 is SYDVKM in the germline V gene.

The chain combines TRBV2 with TRBJ1-2; 10 bases are shared with TRBD1. J was trimmed by 1 base and V by 6 bases; bases with no gene match: 5. CDR3 length: 15 amino acids. CDR1 is SNHLY and CDR2 is FYNNEI in the germline V gene. The CDR3 region has the DNA TGTGCCAGCAGCCCTGGGACAGGGGTTAACTATGGCTACACCTTC. Its translation: CASSPGTGVNYGYTF.